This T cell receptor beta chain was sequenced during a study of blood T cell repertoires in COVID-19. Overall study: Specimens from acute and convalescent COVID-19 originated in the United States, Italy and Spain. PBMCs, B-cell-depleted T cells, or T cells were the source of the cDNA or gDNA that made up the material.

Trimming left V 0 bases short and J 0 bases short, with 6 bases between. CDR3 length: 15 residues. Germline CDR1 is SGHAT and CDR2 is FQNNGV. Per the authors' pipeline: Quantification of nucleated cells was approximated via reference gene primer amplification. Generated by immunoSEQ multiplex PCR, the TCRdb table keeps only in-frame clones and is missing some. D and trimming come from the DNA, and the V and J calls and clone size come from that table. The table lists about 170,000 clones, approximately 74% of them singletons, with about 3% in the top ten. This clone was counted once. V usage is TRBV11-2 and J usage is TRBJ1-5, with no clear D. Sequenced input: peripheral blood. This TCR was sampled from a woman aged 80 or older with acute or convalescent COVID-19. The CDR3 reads CASSLDGNSNQPQHF. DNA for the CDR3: TGTGCCAGCAGCTTAGACGGTAATAGCAATCAGCCCCAGCATTTT.